Below, one TCR beta chain is given with its context. The target antigen is unknown. The PCR ran on 60 Vbeta and 13 Jbeta primers. This table comes from immunoSEQ multiplex PCR, and its TCRdb copy is limited to in-frame clones, with some not included. The repertoire holds just under 95,000 clones, with around 84% as singletons. This CDR3 has 17 residues. V gave up 4 bases and J gave up 3 bases, with 21 bases separating them. CDR1 is MGHDK and CDR2 is SYGVNS in the germline V gene. The source of the sample is a study of cytomegalovirus exposure and HLA in healthy donors. Findings of the study overall: Three chains linked to CMV were shown in vitro to be specific for CMV antigens.

This receptor was obtained from a human donor in good health. The chain joins TRBV25-1 to TRBJ2-5; tentative D call: TRBD2 (5 bases). The sequenced sample consisted of PBMCs. CDR3 in DNA: TGTGCCAGCAGTGGTCGACTATCCTATGAACTTGAAGAGACCCAGTACTTC. Translation: CASSGRLSYELEETQYF.